This T cell receptor beta chain emerged from a study of T-cell memory formation after mild COVID-19 (TCRdb year 2021). Study-level background: Most TCR sequence clusters were specific to one of the two donors. In two donors, T-cell clones that expanded and contracted after mild COVID-19 were followed by sequencing TCRalpha and TCRbeta repertoires longitudinally. Two young, previously healthy adult volunteers made up the cohort, one male and one female. General findings and caveats noted by the study authors: The study covered only a couple of mild cases, and larger cohorts including severe cases with pre-infection samples were considered necessary. SARS-CoV-2 specificity of the second-wave clones peaking on day 37 was not confirmed. Contracting CD4+ clones were found mainly in CM and EM memory subsets, while CD8+ clones were enriched in EMRA. Some responding clones were detected in pre-infection memory, which suggested that pre-existing cross-reactive memory T cells had joined the SARS-CoV-2 response. Clones contracting from day 15 to 85 had balanced CD4/CD8 phenotypes, while a second wave expanding from day 15 to 37 was biased towards CD4+.

This clonotype was counted only a few times. There is no known antigen for this receptor. No base quality information exists; no much larger clone differs at one position. Instrument used: Illumina NovaSeq 6000. cDNA libraries for TCRalpha and TCRbeta were prepared by 5'RACE using constant-segment primers, with sample barcodes and unique molecular identifiers added. RNA was extracted from every sample with Trizol reagent. Libraries were amplified in two PCR steps, with a second sample barcode and Illumina TruSeq adapters added in the second step. Libraries were sequenced on an Illumina NovaSeq with 2 x 150 bp paired-end reads. For the original study's pipeline: With migec v1.2.7, reads were demultiplexed and then collapsed into UMI-guided consensus sequences. Using mixcr v2.1.11, UMI consensuses were aligned to TRA and TRB V and J templates and then assembled into clonotypes. A clonotype was counted as expanded or contracted only if both edgeR and NoisET called the change significant, with noise models trained on biological replicates. For edgeR calls, the thresholds were a false discovery rate-adjusted p below 0.01 and a log2 fold-change of 1. As an exploratory analysis of dynamics, max-normalized trajectories of the 1000 most abundant clonotypes were examined with PCA combined with hierarchical clustering. Separately sequenced CD4+ and CD8+ repertoires were used to assign a CD4 or CD8 phenotype to each responding clone. The public reads were run again by TCRdb, first through fastp at Q25 and then through MiXCR, and only productive beta chains were kept. CDR3 protein sequences are deduplicated, and each keeps its most common genes and DNA. TCRdb, rather than the study authors, made the V and J calls. For this sample there are approximately 340,000 distinct CDR3 sequences; about 15% appear just once. Clones ranked in the top ten supply more than 20% of the sample.

Ficoll-Paque density gradient centrifugation was the method used to isolate PBMCs. The V and J ends are trimmed by 6 bases and 2 bases, leaving 16 bases between them. From cysteine to phenylalanine, the CDR3 is 16 amino acids long. This entry keeps only the CDR3 DNA: 48 bases, framed from base 1. CDR1 is given as SNHLY and CDR2 as FYNNEI, both from the germline V gene. This receptor was taken from a man between 18 and 35 years old who had mild COVID-19 (a few samples of this study predate the infection). The sample titles of this study are shuffled in the database, so cell type and time point are left out; the donor was told from shared clones. Sequencing input: PBMCs or a T cell subset sorted from them (not recorded which). The V and J segments used are TRBV2 and TRBJ1-4; the D gene cannot be named for sure. The nucleotide sequence is given as TGTGCCAGCAGCGCGGTCCATCTATCGACTAATGAAAAACTGTTTTTT. Its translation reads: CASSAVHLSTNEKLFF.